Below are 2 T cell receptor beta chains sequenced from a single sample in a study of cytomegalovirus exposure and HLA in healthy donors. The PCR was carried out with 60 Vbeta primers and 13 Jbeta primers. The protocol was immunoSEQ multiplex PCR, while the TCRdb copy is restricted to in-frame clones and leaves out a portion. The data contain hundreds of thousands of clones, over 65% of them singletons. The sample comprised PBMCs. These receptors all stem from a man aged 18 to 30 in good health and CMV-seronegative.

This chain connects TRBV7-9 to TRBJ2-3; a possible D gene is TRBD1 (5 bases). Trimming left V 11 bases short and J 0 bases short, with 15 bases between. Germline CDR1 is SEHNR and CDR2 is FQNEAQ (reference sequence). The CDR3 has 14 amino acids. This chain's CDR3 is CAGSTEASTDTQYF. The CDR3 DNA is TGTGCCGGTTCGACAGAGGCTAGCACAGATACGCAGTATTTT.

The gene calls are TRBV7-3 and TRBJ2-1, with 9 bases matching TRBD1. V shed 5 bases and J 7 bases; nucleotides not matched to a gene: 3. Germline lookup yields CDR1 SGHTA and CDR2 FQGTGA. This CDR3 region has 13 residues. The CDR3 sequence is CASSPGTGNEQFF. The CDR3 DNA reads as TGTGCCAGCAGCCCAGGGACAGGGAATGAGCAGTTCTTC.